The rows below give T cell receptor beta chains drawn from one sample of a study of Graves' ophthalmopathy and Graves' hyperthyroidism. Via MiXCR, TCRdb re-called the multiplex PCR reads, giving one row per CDR3 protein. The sample yields around 1,200,000 distinct CDR3 sequences, approximately 35% seen once. What was sequenced was peripheral blood or thyroid tissue (not recorded which). These receptors were collected from an adult man with Graves' hyperthyroidism. The CDR3 runs from the conserved cysteine through the conserved F or W. Fields, in order: J gene, V gene, D gene, clone size, CDR3 DNA, CDR3 protein. The D gene is left open where the match is weak. Expanded clones get a size class; other rows say once, few or many, or leave the size out.

J: TRBJ2-5; V: TRBV5-1; D: TRBD2; size: many; DNA: TGTGCCAGCAGCTTCGGGGGGGCCGGGGAGACCCAGTACTTC; CDR3: CASSFGGAGETQYF
J: TRBJ2-7; V: TRBV28; D: NA; size: once; DNA: TGTGCCAGCAGGACAGATGTCTCCTACGAGCAGTACTTC; CDR3: CASRTDVSYEQYF
J: TRBJ1-1; V: TRBV5-1; D: NA; size: NA; DNA: TGCGCCAGTGGGGGGGCCCAGATGAACACTGAAGCTTTCTTT; CDR3: CASGGAQMNTEAFF
J: TRBJ1-4; V: TRBV4-1; D: NA; size: NA; DNA: TGTGCCAGCAGCCACCCAAGGGATGAAAAACTGTTTTTT; CDR3: CASSHPRDEKLFF
J: TRBJ2-5; V: TRBV28; D: NA; size: NA; DNA: TGTGCCAGCAGTACGAGCAGGACCTTAAGTTCCCAGTACTTC; CDR3: CASSTSRTLSSQYF
J: TRBJ1-2; V: TRBV11-1; D: NA; size: many; DNA: TGTGCCAGCAGCGACCAGGGGATTGACTACACCTTC; CDR3: CASSDQGIDYTF
J: TRBJ1-1; V: TRBV10-3; D: NA; size: many; DNA: TGTGCCATCAGTGGGACCCGGGAGAACACTGAAGCTTTCTTT; CDR3: CAISGTRENTEAFF
J: TRBJ1-4; V: TRBV19; D: NA; size: few; DNA: TGTGCCAGTAGTAAGGAGCGGGATCTCTGTACTAATGAAAAACTGTTTTTT; CDR3: CASSKERDLCTNEKLFF
J: TRBJ2-7; V: TRBV9; D: NA; size: few; DNA: TGTGCCAGCAGCGTGGGGGACTTAAACGTCGAGCAGTACTTC; CDR3: CASSVGDLNVEQYF
J: TRBJ1-6; V: TRBV28; D: NA; size: NA; DNA: TGTGCCAGCAAAGGAGGGGGCTCCTATAATTCACCCCTCCACTTT; CDR3: CASKGGGSYNSPLHF
J: TRBJ1-1; V: TRBV4-1; D: NA; size: NA; DNA: TGTGCCAGCAGCCACCTCCAAGGGGGTACTGAATCTTTCTTT; CDR3: CASSHLQGGTESFF
J: TRBJ1-2; V: TRBV7-9; D: TRBD1; size: NA; DNA: TGTGCCAGCAGCCCAGATCGGGACAGGGGGACTTTCTACACCTTC; CDR3: CASSPDRDRGTFYTF
J: TRBJ2-7; V: TRBV7-9; D: NA; size: many; DNA: TGTGCCAGCAGCTTAGGCAGGGGACCTTACGAGCAGTACTTC; CDR3: CASSLGRGPYEQYF
J: TRBJ1-5; V: TRBV20-1; D: NA; size: NA; DNA: TGCAGTGCTAGGGAAACTGGACGCTATAGCAATCAGCCCCAGCATTTT; CDR3: CSARETGRYSNQPQHF
J: TRBJ1-2; V: TRBV29-1; D: TRBD1; size: few; DNA: TGCAGCGATGGACAGGTCTATGGCTACACCTTC; CDR3: CSDGQVYGYTF
J: TRBJ1-5; V: TRBV9; D: NA; size: few; DNA: TGTGCCAGCAGCCCGCGACTTGCCCGCAATCAGCCCCAGCATTTT; CDR3: CASSPRLARNQPQHF
J: TRBJ1-4; V: TRBV10-2; D: NA; size: NA; DNA: TGCGCCAGCAATGTGGGCAGACATCCAACTAATGAAAAACTGTTTTTT; CDR3: CASNVGRHPTNEKLFF
J: TRBJ2-6; V: TRBV12-3/TRBV12-4; D: NA; size: NA; DNA: TGTGCCAGCAGCGAGGACAGCGACCTGACTTTC; CDR3: CASSEDSDLTF
J: TRBJ2-7; V: TRBV7-7; D: TRBD2; size: many; DNA: TGTGCCAGCAGCCGGACTAGCGGGAGGGACCTAGACCACTACGAGCAGTACTTC; CDR3: CASSRTSGRDLDHYEQYF
J: TRBJ1-3; V: TRBV25-1; D: NA; size: many; DNA: TGTGCCAGTCGTCCCCTCAGCTCTGGAAACACCATATATTTT; CDR3: CASRPLSSGNTIYF
J: TRBJ2-2; V: TRBV19; D: TRBD1; size: NA; DNA: TGTGCCAGTAGTAGCCCGGGACAGGGAGGCAGCGTTACCGGGGAGCTGTTTTTT; CDR3: CASSSPGQGGSVTGELFF
J: TRBJ1-5; V: TRBV20-1; D: NA; size: NA; DNA: TGCAGTACCTACCTGACTGGTGGAGGGTACGAGCAGCCCCAGCATTTT; CDR3: CSTYLTGGGYEQPQHF